Listed below are T cell receptor beta chains from one sample, sequenced in a study of cytomegalovirus exposure and HLA in healthy donors. Libraries were prepared by immunoSEQ multiplex PCR; TCRdb keeps only in-frame clonotypes and omits some of them. Among some 65,000 clones listed, 65% to 75% were seen once. The sequenced material came from PBMCs. Receptors originate from a man between 50 and 59 years old in good health and CMV-seropositive. CDR3s include the opening cysteine and the closing phenylalanine or tryptophan. Fields, in order: D gene, V gene, clone size, J gene, CDR3 protein, CDR3 DNA. A D gene is named only where the DNA matches it firmly. Clone size, where shown, is once, few, many, or a class for clones that have expanded.

>NA|TRBV6-1|NA|TRBJ1-3
CASSEARRPVGNTIYF
TGTGCCAGCAGTGAAGCGCGGAGGCCGGTTGGAAACACCATATATTTT
>TRBD2|TRBV11-2|NA|TRBJ2-7
CASSSPRLAGSYEQYF
TGTGCCAGCAGCTCCCCAAGACTAGCGGGATCCTACGAGCAGTACTTC
>NA|TRBV5-6|NA|TRBJ2-7
CASSTAGRPPIRQYF
TGTGCCAGCAGCACCGCGGGGCGCCCACCTATACGGCAGTACTTC
>NA|TRBV5-6|NA|TRBJ1-1
CASSIDRDGLLNTEAFF
TGTGCCAGCAGCATAGACCGGGACGGACTATTGAACACTGAAGCTTTCTTT
>TRBD1|TRBV29-1|NA|TRBJ1-2
CSVDDRGSSGYTF
TGCAGCGTAGACGACAGGGGGTCCTCTGGCTACACCTTC
>NA|TRBV27|few|TRBJ1-1
CASSGRSGPTTNTEAFF
TGTGCCAGCAGTGGAAGGTCTGGGCCCACCACGAACACTGAAGCTTTCTTT
>TRBD1|TRBV7-7|NA|TRBJ2-5
CASSLSQGVQETQYF
TGTGCCAGCAGCTTATCTCAGGGGGTCCAAGAGACCCAGTACTTC
>NA|TRBV11-2|NA|TRBJ1-3
CASSILPRGIEKAGNTIYF
TGTGCCAGCAGCATACTCCCGAGAGGGATTGAGAAGGCTGGAAACACCATATATTTT
>NA|TRBV7-9|NA|TRBJ2-2
CASSLEPARGTPTGELFF
TGTGCCAGCAGCTTAGAACCCGCGCGAGGGACTCCCACCGGGGAGCTGTTTTTT
>TRBD1|TRBV5-4|few|TRBJ2-4
CASSGTLGTGSDIQYF
TGTGCCAGCAGCGGCACGCTCGGGACAGGGAGCGACATTCAGTACTTC
>TRBD2|TRBV11-2|NA|TRBJ2-7
CASSLRTSGASFEQYF
TGTGCCAGCAGCCTTCGGACTAGCGGGGCCTCCTTTGAGCAGTACTTC
>TRBD1|TRBV25-1|NA|TRBJ1-2
CASSEDRGYGYTF
TGTGCCAGCAGTGAGGACAGGGGATACGGCTACACCTTC
>NA|TRBV6-4|once|TRBJ2-3
CASSEKGGSTDTQYF
TGTGCCAGCAGTGAGAAGGGGGGGAGCACAGATACGCAGTATTTT
>TRBD2|TRBV5-1|NA|TRBJ2-7
CASSLAASGGFNEQYF
TGCGCCAGCAGCTTGGCGGCCAGCGGGGGGTTCAACGAGCAGTACTTC
>TRBD1|TRBV9|NA|TRBJ2-7
CASSVEARRDRGYEQYF
TGTGCCAGCAGCGTAGAGGCGCGGAGGGACAGGGGGTACGAGCAGTACTTC
>NA|TRBV20-1|NA|TRBJ1-2
CSASRGLAHTF
TGCAGTGCTAGTAGGGGTCTAGCGCACACCTTC
>TRBD1|TRBV5-6|NA|TRBJ2-5
CASSLAGTGDQETQYF
TGTGCCAGCAGCTTGGCCGGGACAGGGGACCAAGAGACCCAGTACTTC
>NA|TRBV6-1|few|TRBJ1-3
CASGGGFSGNTIYF
TGTGCCAGCGGCGGCGGTTTTTCTGGAAACACCATATATTTT
>TRBD2|TRBV4-2|NA|TRBJ2-1
CASSPQGGTSGAPYNEQFF
TGTGCCAGCAGCCCTCAGGGGGGGACTAGCGGGGCACCCTACAATGAGCAGTTCTTC
>TRBD1|TRBV6-5|once|TRBJ2-3
CASSDRGVGTDTQYF
TGTGCCAGCAGCGACAGGGGAGTCGGCACAGATACGCAGTATTTT
>NA|TRBV25-1|NA|TRBJ1-1
CATRGGDLNTEAFF
TGTGCCACCCGGGGAGGGGATCTGAACACTGAAGCTTTCTTT
>TRBD2|TRBV6-5|NA|TRBJ2-5
CASGREGRETQYF
TGTGCCAGTGGGCGGGAGGGCCGAGAGACCCAGTACTTC
>NA|TRBV5-1|NA|TRBJ1-5
CASSLLGGDSNQPQHF
TGCGCCAGCAGCTTATTAGGGGGTGATAGCAATCAGCCCCAGCATTTT
>TRBD1|TRBV11-2|NA|TRBJ1-6
CASSEGTGNSYNSPLHF
TGTGCCAGCAGCGAGGGGACAGGCAATTCTTATAATTCACCCCTCCACTTT
>NA|TRBV5-4|few|TRBJ1-2
CASSLVGDGYTF
TGTGCCAGCAGCTTGGTAGGGGATGGCTACACCTTC
>TRBD2|TRBV29-1|NA|TRBJ2-1
CSAGLGFEQFF
TGCAGCGCGGGACTAGGATTTGAGCAGTTCTTC
>NA|TRBV2|few|TRBJ2-1
CASTRSDSSSYNEQFF
TGTGCCAGCACCAGGTCGGACAGTAGCTCCTACAATGAGCAGTTCTTC
>TRBD1|TRBV7-6|NA|TRBJ1-4
CASRTGPNEKLFF
TGTGCCAGCAGGACAGGGCCTAATGAAAAACTGTTTTTT
>NA|TRBV5-4|NA|TRBJ2-2
CASSSGTSYTGELFF
TGTGCCAGCAGCTCCGGGACTTCGTACACCGGGGAGCTGTTTTTT
>NA|TRBV9|NA|TRBJ2-1
CASSVSGSEQFF
TGTGCCAGCAGCGTTTCAGGATCTGAGCAGTTCTTC
>TRBD2|TRBV5-1|NA|TRBJ2-5
CASSPRGPGTSGGALQETQYF
TGCGCCAGCAGCCCCAGGGGACCGGGGACTAGCGGGGGAGCGTTGCAAGAGACCCAGTACTTC
>NA|TRBV12-2|NA|TRBJ2-7
CASRLGYVVAGEHEQYF
TGTGCAAGTCGCTTAGGGTACGTTGTGGCAGGGGAACACGAGCAGTACTTC
>TRBD2|TRBV7-9|NA|TRBJ2-1
CASSPAGTSDYNEQFF
TGTGCCAGCAGCCCCGCCGGGACTAGCGACTACAATGAGCAGTTCTTC
>TRBD1|TRBV7-2|NA|TRBJ1-3
CASSTGGSGNTIYF
TGTGCCAGCAGCACAGGGGGCTCTGGAAACACCATATATTTT
>TRBD1|TRBV14|NA|TRBJ1-5
CASRPSGTDYSNQPQHF
TGTGCCAGCAGGCCCTCCGGGACAGATTATAGCAATCAGCCCCAGCATTTT
>NA|TRBV6-4|few|TRBJ1-1
CASSYGAGGTEAFF
TGTGCCAGCAGTTACGGTGCGGGGGGCACTGAAGCTTTCTTT
>TRBD1|TRBV9|NA|TRBJ2-7
CASSVGQGGEQYF
TGTGCCAGCAGCGTAGGACAGGGGGGCGAGCAGTACTTC
>NA|TRBV10-1|NA|TRBJ2-5
CASSESAGQETQYF
TGCGCCAGCAGTGAGTCGGCGGGCCAAGAGACCCAGTACTTC
>NA|TRBV10-1|NA|TRBJ1-5
CASKRPRRGQPQHF
TGCGCCAGCAAAAGACCAAGACGGGGACAGCCCCAGCATTTT
>NA|TRBV27|once|TRBJ2-1
CASSSRGEYNEQFF
TGTGCCAGCAGTTCTCGCGGAGAATACAATGAGCAGTTCTTC
>NA|TRBV25-1|NA|TRBJ2-1
CASSEYRGRSEFF
TGTGCCAGCAGTGAATATAGGGGCCGCTCGGAGTTCTTC
>TRBD1|TRBV10-3|once|TRBJ1-1
CAITPDRGRGNTEAFF
TGTGCCATCACCCCCGACAGGGGCCGAGGGAACACTGAAGCTTTCTTT
>NA|TRBV2|once|TRBJ2-7
CATDRGLQSEQYF
TGTGCCACCGACAGGGGACTACAATCCGAGCAGTACTTC
>TRBD1|TRBV5-8|once|TRBJ1-1
CASSSGDRANTEAFF
TGTGCCAGCAGCTCGGGTGACAGGGCGAACACTGAAGCTTTCTTT
>NA|TRBV25-1|NA|TRBJ2-7
CASSDVYEQYF
TGTGCCAGCAGTGACGTCTACGAGCAGTACTTC
>NA|TRBV5-1|NA|TRBJ1-4
CASRAGALNEKLFF
TGCGCCAGCAGAGCGGGGGCCCTAAATGAAAAACTGTTTTTT
>TRBD2|TRBV27|NA|TRBJ2-1
CASSSRPGLAGNPFYNEQFF
TGTGCCAGCAGTTCCAGACCGGGACTAGCGGGAAACCCTTTTTACAATGAGCAGTTCTTC
>TRBD1|TRBV6-1|NA|TRBJ2-7
CASSSQGAAPYEQYF
TGTGCCAGCAGTTCACAGGGGGCGGCACCCTACGAGCAGTACTTC
>NA|TRBV5-1|NA|TRBJ1-5
CASSSTGTSNQPQHF
TGCGCCAGCAGCTCTACAGGGACTAGCAATCAGCCCCAGCATTTT
>TRBD2|TRBV27|NA|TRBJ2-2
CASSLSPLAVINTGELFF
TGTGCCAGCAGTTTATCCCCACTAGCGGTGATAAACACCGGGGAGCTGTTTTTT
>NA|TRBV6-5|NA|TRBJ2-7
CASTQRGTHEQYF
TGTGCCAGCACCCAAAGGGGGACCCACGAGCAGTACTTC
>NA|TRBV29-1|NA|TRBJ1-5
CSVDGGASNQPQHF
TGCAGCGTTGACGGGGGGGCGAGCAATCAGCCCCAGCATTTT
>TRBD1|TRBV6-1|few|TRBJ1-5
CASSLSGDSGQPQHF
TGTGCCAGCAGCCTCAGTGGGGACAGCGGACAGCCCCAGCATTTT
>NA|TRBV19|NA|TRBJ2-7
CASSPRLEGSRSLEQYF
TGTGCCAGTAGTCCCCGCTTGGAAGGGAGTCGGTCGTTGGAGCAGTACTTC